Sequencing of this T cell receptor beta chain was carried out in a study of CD8 T cells in ankylosing spondylitis. Study-wide results and limits: Seemingly distinctive of ankylosing spondylitis blood was a TCR beta motif formed by eight highly homologous variants. The study looked at matched synovial fluid samples from ankylosing spondylitis patients. Disease-linked clones were reported to be significantly enriched there. A CD8+ phenotype characterized the disease-linked clones, which were relatively rare in peripheral blood.

Details on this clonotype: Its antigen is unidentified.

CDR1 GTSNPN and CDR2 SVGIG come from the germline V gene (reference sequence). V gave up 2 bases and J gave up 3 bases, with 11 bases separating them. This CDR3 is 13 amino acids long. Libraries of TCR beta came from quantitative 5'-RACE with molecular barcodes. TCRdb itself ran the 5' RACE reads through MiXCR, one entry per CDR3 protein. The sample yields approximately 550,000 distinct CDR3 sequences, roughly an eighth seen once. The chain carries TRBV30 and TRBJ2-7, with unresolved D. The sample comprised blood, either unsorted or a sorted T cell fraction (not recorded which). The sequence was collected from a male donor with ankylosing spondylitis. CDR3 nucleotides: TGTGCCTGGAGTCTCGCGCATAACTACGAGCAGTACGTC. Encoded protein: CAWSLAHNYEQYV.